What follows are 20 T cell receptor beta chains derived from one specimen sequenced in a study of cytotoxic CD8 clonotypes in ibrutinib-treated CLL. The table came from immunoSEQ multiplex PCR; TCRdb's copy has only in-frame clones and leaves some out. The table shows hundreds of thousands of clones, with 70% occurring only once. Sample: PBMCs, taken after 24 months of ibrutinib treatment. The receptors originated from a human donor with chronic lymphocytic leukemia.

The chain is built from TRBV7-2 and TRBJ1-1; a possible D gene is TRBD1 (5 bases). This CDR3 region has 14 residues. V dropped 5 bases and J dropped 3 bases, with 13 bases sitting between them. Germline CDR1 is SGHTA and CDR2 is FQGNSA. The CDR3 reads CASSPPGRDTEAFF. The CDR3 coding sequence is TGTGCCAGCAGCCCCCCAGGGAGGGACACTGAAGCTTTCTTT.

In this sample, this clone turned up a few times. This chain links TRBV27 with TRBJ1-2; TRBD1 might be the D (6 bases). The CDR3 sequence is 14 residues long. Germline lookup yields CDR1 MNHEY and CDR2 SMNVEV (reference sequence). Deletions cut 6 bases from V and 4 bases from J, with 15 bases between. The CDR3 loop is CASSEQGGGYGYTF. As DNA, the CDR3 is TGTGCCAGCAGCGAACAGGGAGGGGGCTATGGCTACACCTTC.

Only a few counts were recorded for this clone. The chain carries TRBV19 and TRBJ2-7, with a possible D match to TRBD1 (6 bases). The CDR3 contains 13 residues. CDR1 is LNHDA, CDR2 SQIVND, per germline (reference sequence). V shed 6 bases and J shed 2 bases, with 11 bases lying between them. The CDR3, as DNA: TGTGCCAGTAGAGGAACAGGGACCTACGAGCAGTACTTC. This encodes CASRGTGTYEQYF.

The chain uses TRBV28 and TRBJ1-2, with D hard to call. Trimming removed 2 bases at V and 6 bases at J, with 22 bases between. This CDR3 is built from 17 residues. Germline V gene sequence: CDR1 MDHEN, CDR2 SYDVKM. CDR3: CASSLMAIGSLSHGYTF. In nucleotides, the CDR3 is TGTGCCAGCAGTTTAATGGCGATCGGCTCATTGAGCCATGGCTACACCTTC.

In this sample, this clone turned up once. In DNA form, the CDR3 reads TGTGCCAGTAGCCGAACCGGGACTAGGATGGTCGAGCAGTACTTC. Residues: CASSRTGTRMVEQYF. The chain is built from TRBV19 and TRBJ2-7, with TRBD2 matching 8 bases. The CDR3 is 15 amino acids. Trimming removed 6 bases from V and 6 bases from J; junction bases left unmatched: 13. Germline V gives CDR1 LNHDA, CDR2 SQIVND (reference sequence).

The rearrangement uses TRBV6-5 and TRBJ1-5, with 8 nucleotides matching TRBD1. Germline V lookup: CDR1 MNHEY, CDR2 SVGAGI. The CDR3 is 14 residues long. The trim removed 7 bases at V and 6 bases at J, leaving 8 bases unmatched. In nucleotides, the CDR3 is TGTGCCAGCATACCGACAGGGGAGGGTCAGCCCCAGCATTTT. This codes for CASIPTGEGQPQHF.

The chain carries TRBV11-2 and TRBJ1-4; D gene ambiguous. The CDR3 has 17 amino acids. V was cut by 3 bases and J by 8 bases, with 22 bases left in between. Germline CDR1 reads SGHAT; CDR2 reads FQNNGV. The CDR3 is CASSFIAGTSEGEKLFF. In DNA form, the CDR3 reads TGTGCCAGCAGCTTTATCGCAGGAACCTCCGAGGGAGAAAAACTGTTTTTT.

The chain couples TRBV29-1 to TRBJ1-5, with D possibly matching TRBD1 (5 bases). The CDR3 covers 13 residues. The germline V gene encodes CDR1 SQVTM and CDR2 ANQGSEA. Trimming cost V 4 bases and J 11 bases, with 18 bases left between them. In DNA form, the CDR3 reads TGCAGCGTTGTGGTCACCCAGCAAGGGGCCCAGCATTTT. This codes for CSVVVTQQGAQHF.

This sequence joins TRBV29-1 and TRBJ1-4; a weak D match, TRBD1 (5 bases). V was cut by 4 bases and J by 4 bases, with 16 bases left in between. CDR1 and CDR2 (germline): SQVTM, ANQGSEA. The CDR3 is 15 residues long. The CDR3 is CSVVGEGVDNEKLFF. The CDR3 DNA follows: TGCAGCGTTGTGGGGGAAGGGGTAGATAATGAAAAACTGTTTTTT.

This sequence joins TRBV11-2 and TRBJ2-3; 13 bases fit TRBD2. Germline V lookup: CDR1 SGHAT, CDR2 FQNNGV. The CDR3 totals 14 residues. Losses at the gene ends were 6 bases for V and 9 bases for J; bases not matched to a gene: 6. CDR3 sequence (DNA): TGTGCCAGCAGACGGACTAGCGGGAGTTGGACGCAGTATTTT. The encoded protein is CASRRTSGSWTQYF. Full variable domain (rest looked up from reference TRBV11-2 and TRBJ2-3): EAGVAQSPRYKIIEKRQSVAFWCNPISGHATLYWYQQILGQGPKLLIQFQNNGVVDDSQLPKDRFSAERLKGVDSTLKIQPAKLEDSAVYLCASRRTSGSWTQYFGPGTRLTVL.

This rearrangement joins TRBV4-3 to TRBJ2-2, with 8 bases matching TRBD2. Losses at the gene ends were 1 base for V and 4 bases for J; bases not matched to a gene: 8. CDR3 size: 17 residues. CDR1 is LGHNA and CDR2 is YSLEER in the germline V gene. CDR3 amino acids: CASSQATGRATTGELFF. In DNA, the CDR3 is TGCGCCAGCAGCCAAGCCACCGGGAGGGCCACCACCGGGGAGCTGTTTTTT.

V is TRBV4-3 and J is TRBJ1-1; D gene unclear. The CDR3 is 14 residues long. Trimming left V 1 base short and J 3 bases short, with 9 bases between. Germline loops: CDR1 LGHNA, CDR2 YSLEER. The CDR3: CASSQGPVDTEAFF. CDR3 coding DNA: TGCGCCAGCAGCCAAGGCCCGGTGGACACTGAAGCTTTCTTT.

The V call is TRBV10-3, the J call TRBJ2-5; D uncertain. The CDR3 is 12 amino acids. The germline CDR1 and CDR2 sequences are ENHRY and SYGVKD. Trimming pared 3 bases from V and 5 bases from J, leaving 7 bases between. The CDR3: CAISDVGETQYF. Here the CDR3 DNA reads TGTGCCATCAGTGACGTTGGTGAGACCCAGTACTTC.

CDR3 in DNA: TGCGCCAGCAGCCAAGAAACTAGCGGGAGCTACGAGCAGTACTTC. Its translation is CASSQETSGSYEQYF. This chain uses TRBV4-1 with TRBJ2-7, with 11 bases identical to TRBD2. The V and J ends lost 0 bases and 3 bases, in that order; junction bases with no gene match: 1. CDR1 and CDR2 (germline): MGHRA, YSYEKL. The CDR3 extends over 15 amino acids.

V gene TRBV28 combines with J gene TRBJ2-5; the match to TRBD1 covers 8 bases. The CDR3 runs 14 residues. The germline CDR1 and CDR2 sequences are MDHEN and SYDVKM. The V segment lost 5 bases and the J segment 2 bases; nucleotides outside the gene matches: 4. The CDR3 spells CASSLRTGQETQYF. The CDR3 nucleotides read TGTGCCAGCAGTCTACGGACAGGGCAAGAGACCCAGTACTTC.

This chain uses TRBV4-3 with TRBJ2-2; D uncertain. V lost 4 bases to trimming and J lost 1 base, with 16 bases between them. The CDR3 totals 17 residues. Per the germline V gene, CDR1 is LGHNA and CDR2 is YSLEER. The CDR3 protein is CASSPRPDPVNTGELFF. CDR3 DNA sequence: TGCGCCAGCAGCCCCCGGCCGGACCCGGTGAACACCGGGGAGCTGTTTTTT.

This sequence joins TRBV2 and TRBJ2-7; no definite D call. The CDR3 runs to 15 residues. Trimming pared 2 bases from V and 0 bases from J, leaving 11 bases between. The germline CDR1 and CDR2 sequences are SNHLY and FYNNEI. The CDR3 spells CASSESAYPSYEQYF. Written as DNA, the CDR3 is TGTGCCAGCAGTGAATCAGCCTATCCCTCCTACGAGCAGTACTTC.

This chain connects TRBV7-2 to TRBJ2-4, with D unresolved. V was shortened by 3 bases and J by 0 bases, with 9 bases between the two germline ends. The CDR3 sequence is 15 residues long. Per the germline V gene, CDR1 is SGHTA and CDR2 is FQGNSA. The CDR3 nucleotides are TGTGCCAGCAGCTTCCCAGTGTTAGCCAAAAACATTCAGTACTTC. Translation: CASSFPVLAKNIQYF.

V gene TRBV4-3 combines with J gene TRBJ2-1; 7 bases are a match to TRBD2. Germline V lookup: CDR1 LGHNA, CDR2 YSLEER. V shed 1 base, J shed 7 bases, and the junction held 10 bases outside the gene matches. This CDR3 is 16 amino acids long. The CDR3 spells CASSQVNPGGKNEQFF. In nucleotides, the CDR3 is TGCGCCAGCAGCCAAGTGAATCCGGGAGGAAAAAATGAGCAGTTCTTC.

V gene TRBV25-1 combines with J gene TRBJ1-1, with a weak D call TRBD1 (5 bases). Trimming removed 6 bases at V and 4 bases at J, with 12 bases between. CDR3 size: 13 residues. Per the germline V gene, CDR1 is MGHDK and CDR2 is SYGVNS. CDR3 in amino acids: CASREGGVTEAFF. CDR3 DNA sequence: TGTGCCAGCAGGGAAGGAGGGGTCACTGAAGCTTTCTTT.